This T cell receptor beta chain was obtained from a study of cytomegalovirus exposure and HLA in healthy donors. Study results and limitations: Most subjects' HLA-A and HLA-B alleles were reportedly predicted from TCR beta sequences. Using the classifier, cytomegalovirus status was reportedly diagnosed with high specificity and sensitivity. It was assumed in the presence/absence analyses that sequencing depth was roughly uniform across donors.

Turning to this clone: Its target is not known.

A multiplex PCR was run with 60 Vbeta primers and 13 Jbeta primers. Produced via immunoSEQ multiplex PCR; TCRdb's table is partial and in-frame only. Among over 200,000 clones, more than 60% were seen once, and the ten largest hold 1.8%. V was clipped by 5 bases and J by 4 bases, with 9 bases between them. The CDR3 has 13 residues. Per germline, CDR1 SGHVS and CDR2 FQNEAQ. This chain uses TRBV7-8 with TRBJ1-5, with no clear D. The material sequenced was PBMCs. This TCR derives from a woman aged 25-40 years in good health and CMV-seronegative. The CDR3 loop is CASSVSGNQPQHF. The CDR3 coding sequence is TGTGCCAGCAGCGTTTCGGGGAATCAGCCCCAGCATTTT.